This T cell receptor beta chain was obtained from a study of T cell changes during pregnancy in multiple sclerosis. This clone was detected a few times. This sample also contains other DNA sequences that code for the same CDR3. CDR1 is SGHDT and CDR2 is YYEEEE in the germline V gene. The CDR3 sequence is 14 residues long. The V end was cut by 0 bases, the J end by 4 bases, with 11 bases between. Clones were read by immunoSEQ multiplex PCR, and TCRdb kept only the in-frame ones, dropping some. This table has 70,000 or so clones, 91% appearing once. This chain links TRBV5-6 with TRBJ2-7, with TRBD1 as a possible D gene (6 bases). The receptor was derived from a female donor in good health, enrolled as a control in a pregnancy study. This sample comprised peripheral blood, obtained in the third trimester of pregnancy. CDR3 sequence: CASSLVQGAYEQYF. The CDR3 DNA is TGTGCCAGCAGCTTGGTACAGGGCGCTTACGAGCAGTACTTC.